This record concerns one TCR beta chain sequence. Its antigen is unidentified. The CDR3 totals 16 residues. Germline CDR1 and CDR2: SEHNR and FQNEAQ (reference sequence). Trimming at V came to 6 bases and at J to 4 bases, leaving 11 bases not matched to a gene. The entry originates in a study of Ad26.COV2.S vaccination and SARS-CoV-2 variants. Study-level results: There was reportedly substantial breadth in spike-specific CD8+ and CD4+ T cell responses after vaccination. Similar non-spike TCR breadth was observed in recipients of vaccine and of placebo.

Generated by immunoSEQ multiplex PCR, the TCRdb table keeps only in-frame clones and is missing some. The sample records some 350,000 clones, roughly 94% being singletons. This sequence originates from a human donor who had recovered from COVID-19. V gene TRBV7-9 combines with J gene TRBJ2-1; 8 bases are shared with TRBD1. Source: peripheral blood, taken after recovery from COVID-19. The CDR3: CASSSSGGVWYNEQFF. CDR3 DNA: TGTGCCAGCAGTTCCTCAGGGGGCGTCTGGTACAATGAGCAGTTCTTC. The variable domain in full, completed from reference TRBV7-9 and TRBJ2-1, reads DTGVSQNPRHKITKRGQNVTFRCDPISEHNRLYWYRQTLGQGPEFLTYFQNEAQLEKSRLLSDRFSAERPKGSFSTLEIQRTEQGDSAMYLCASSSSGGVWYNEQFFGPGTRLTVL.